This TCR beta chain was recovered during a study of blood T cell repertoires in COVID-19. In the study overall: Both acute and convalescent COVID-19 samples were obtained from the United States, Italy and Spain. T cells, B-cell-depleted T cells, or PBMCs provided the cDNA or gDNA that served as material.

With V trimmed by 2 bases and J by 0 bases, 4 bases remained unmatched. This CDR3 comprises 17 residues. Germline-derived CDR1 and CDR2 are LGHNA and YSLEER. In the study's own analysis: Cell counts per sample came from amplifying reference gene primers. Clones were sequenced by immunoSEQ multiplex PCR, and TCRdb holds only the in-frame ones, with some missing. The V and J calls and clone size were taken over from that table, and D and trimming were inferred from the DNA. The top ten hold roughly 4.3% of the sample, which has about 140,000 clones, around nine tenths seen once. This clone came up once.

The V call is TRBV4-3, the J call TRBJ1-6; the match to TRBD1 covers 7 bases. The TCR was taken from a woman aged 40 to 50 with acute or convalescent COVID-19. Sequencing was done on a sample of peripheral blood. This CDR3 is CASSQKTGSSYNSPLHF. CDR3 DNA sequence: TGCGCCAGCAGCCAAAAGACAGGGAGCTCCTATAATTCACCCCTCCACTTT.